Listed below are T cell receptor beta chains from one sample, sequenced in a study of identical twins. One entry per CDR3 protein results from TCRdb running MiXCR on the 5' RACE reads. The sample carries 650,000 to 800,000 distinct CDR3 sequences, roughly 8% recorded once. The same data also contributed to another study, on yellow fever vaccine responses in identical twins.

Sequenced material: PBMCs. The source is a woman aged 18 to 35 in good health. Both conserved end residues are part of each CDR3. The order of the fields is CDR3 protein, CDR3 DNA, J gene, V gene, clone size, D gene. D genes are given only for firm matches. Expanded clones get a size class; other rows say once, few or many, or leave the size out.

CASSTISQPQHF TGTGCCAGCAGTACAATAAGTCAGCCCCAGCATTTT TRBJ1-5 TRBV6-6 NA NA
CASSVRSGTSSYEQYF TGTGCCAGCAGTGTGAGGAGCGGGACTAGCTCCTACGAGCAGTACTTC TRBJ2-7 TRBV2 NA TRBD2
CASSPQGGTGVSPLF TGTGCCAGCAGTCCTCAAGGGGGAACGGGTGTTAGCCCCCTCTTC TRBJ2-1 TRBV6-1 NA NA
CASSPSGPRPQHF TGCGCCAGCAGCCCCTCGGGGCCTCGGCCCCAGCATTTT TRBJ1-5 TRBV5-1 NA NA
CASSAGGLKTQYF TGTGCCAGCAGCGCGGGGGGGCTGAAGACCCAGTACTTC TRBJ2-5 TRBV9 NA TRBD2
CSSLGAGTYEQYF TGCAGCTCCTTGGGGGCAGGGACCTACGAGCAGTACTTC TRBJ2-7 TRBV29-1 NA NA
CASRRDPGLATTDTQYF TGTGCCAGCAGAAGAGATCCGGGACTAGCGACCACAGATACGCAGTATTTT TRBJ2-3 TRBV6-2/TRBV6-3 NA TRBD2
CASSTEQTYGYTF TGTGCCAGCAGCACGGAGCAGACATATGGCTACACCTTC TRBJ1-2 TRBV12-3/TRBV12-4 many NA
CASSLGTPYEQFF TGTGCCAGCAGTTTAGGGACCCCCTATGAGCAGTTCTTC TRBJ2-1 TRBV28 few NA
CASSLGWVLEQYF TGTGCCAGCAGTTTAGGATGGGTTCTGGAGCAGTACTTC TRBJ2-7 TRBV12-3/TRBV12-4 few NA
CASSFRTGGEQYF TGTGCCAGCAGCTTCAGGACAGGGGGCGAGCAGTACTTC TRBJ2-7 TRBV7-9 NA TRBD1
CASIHTGELFF TGTGCCAGTATCCACACCGGGGAGCTGTTTTTT TRBJ2-2 TRBV19 NA NA
CSAGSNSPLHF TGCAGTGCTGGGTCGAATTCACCCCTCCACTTT TRBJ1-6 TRBV20-1 NA NA
CASSAHNRDGDYEQYF TGTGCCAGCAGCGCCCACAACCGGGACGGGGATTACGAGCAGTACTTC TRBJ2-7 TRBV9 NA NA
CSASYANEQFF TGCAGTGCTAGCTACGCGAATGAGCAGTTCTTC TRBJ2-1 TRBV20-1 few NA
CASSSKMGETNEKLFF TGTGCCAGCAGCTCAAAGATGGGTGAAACTAATGAAAAACTGTTTTTT TRBJ1-4 TRBV7-9 few NA
CSARGHEQYF TGCAGTGCTAGAGGGCACGAGCAGTACTTC TRBJ2-7 TRBV20-1 few NA
CASSPQGRGTDTQYF TGTGCCAGCAGTCCACAGGGTCGGGGAACAGATACGCAGTATTTT TRBJ2-3 TRBV12-3/TRBV12-4 many NA
CASSQDRGQGKTFF TGCGCCAGCAGCCAAGATCGGGGACAGGGGAAAACTTTCTTT TRBJ1-1 TRBV4-3 NA TRBD1
CASGNRGLNQPQHF TGTGCCAGCGGGAACAGGGGCCTCAATCAGCCCCAGCATTTT TRBJ1-5 TRBV27 few TRBD1
CASSYSREKLFF TGTGCCAGCAGTTACAGCCGGGAAAAACTGTTTTTT TRBJ1-4 TRBV25-1 many NA
CSARDRKGTKYGYTF TGCAGTGCTAGAGATCGAAAGGGGACTAAATATGGCTACACCTTC TRBJ1-2 TRBV20-1 few NA
CASSPHRDNYEQYF TGCGCCAGCAGCCCGCACAGGGATAACTACGAGCAGTACTTC TRBJ2-7 TRBV5-1 NA NA
CASSIDQRSLYGYTF TGTGCCAGCAGTATCGACCAGCGTTCCCTCTATGGCTACACCTTC TRBJ1-2 TRBV6-5 NA NA
CASSQRTDYEQYF TGCGCCAGCAGCCAACGGACAGACTACGAGCAGTACTTC TRBJ2-7 TRBV4-1 NA NA
CASSPLRSSYNEQFF TGTGCCAGCTCACCTTTACGAAGCTCCTACAATGAGCAGTTCTTC TRBJ2-1 TRBV18 NA NA
CSVDSGRVTQETQYF TGCAGCGTTGATTCGGGGAGAGTTACCCAAGAGACCCAGTACTTC TRBJ2-5 TRBV29-1 NA NA
CASSQDWVPSGKETQYF TGCGCCAGCAGCCAAGATTGGGTGCCCTCAGGGAAAGAGACCCAGTACTTC TRBJ2-5 TRBV4-3 NA NA
CASRGGNYGYTF TGTGCCAGCCGGGGGGGTAACTATGGCTACACCTTC TRBJ1-2 TRBV6-5 NA NA
CASSTGLVRPHEQYF TGTGCCAGCAGTACGGGACTAGTTAGGCCCCACGAGCAGTACTTC TRBJ2-7 TRBV28 NA TRBD2
CASSVEPAGELFF TGTGCCAGCAGCGTAGAACCCGCCGGGGAGCTGTTTTTT TRBJ2-2 TRBV9 NA NA
CSARYGGAQNSPLHF TGCAGTGCTAGATACGGAGGGGCGCAGAATTCACCCCTCCACTTT TRBJ1-6 TRBV20-1 NA NA
CSARDRGRGQLGSPLHF TGCAGTGCTAGAGATCGGGGTCGAGGACAGTTGGGTTCACCCCTCCACTTT TRBJ1-6 TRBV20-1 many NA
CASCQKTANTGELFF TGTGCCAGCTGCCAAAAGACAGCGAACACCGGGGAGCTGTTTTTT TRBJ2-2 TRBV3-1 NA NA
CASSQDPGRKETQYF TGTGCCAGCAGCCAAGATCCCGGCAGAAAAGAGACCCAGTACTTC TRBJ2-5 TRBV4-2 many NA
CASRHRSPGQGPRNMYEQYF TGTGCCAGCAGACACAGGAGCCCGGGACAGGGGCCGCGCAATATGTACGAGCAGTACTTC TRBJ2-7 TRBV6-2/TRBV6-3 NA TRBD1
CASSVGRTDTYEQYF TGCGCCAGCAGCGTGGGAAGGACAGATACCTACGAGCAGTACTTC TRBJ2-7 TRBV5-1 few NA
CAISEGGQSYEQYF TGTGCCATCAGTGAGGGGGGACAAAGTTACGAGCAGTACTTC TRBJ2-7 TRBV10-3 few NA
CASSLAPVGFVDEQYF TGTGCCAGCAGCTTAGCTCCGGTTGGGTTCGTTGACGAGCAGTACTTC TRBJ2-7 TRBV7-6 NA NA
CASSLKSGTSYEQYF TGTGCCAGCTCACTAAAATCCGGGACTAGCTACGAGCAGTACTTC TRBJ2-7 TRBV18 few TRBD2
CASSPTVSNEQFF TGTGCCAGCTCACCGACAGTTTCCAATGAGCAGTTCTTC TRBJ2-1 TRBV18 few NA
CASSNQLLGNSPLHF TGCGCCAGCAGCAATCAGCTTCTTGGAAATTCACCCCTCCACTTT TRBJ1-6 TRBV5-1 NA NA
CSVEAFGNTIYF TGCAGCGTTGAGGCATTCGGAAACACCATATATTTT TRBJ1-3 TRBV29-1 many NA
CASSDGGTHTDTQYF TGTGCCAGCAGTGATGGCGGGACCCACACAGATACGCAGTATTTT TRBJ2-3 TRBV2 many NA
CASSPGVGEQGGNEQFF TGTGCCAGCAGCCCGGGCGTTGGGGAACAAGGAGGCAATGAGCAGTTCTTC TRBJ2-1 TRBV12-3/TRBV12-4 many NA
CASSPGGQAKNTEAFF TGCGCCAGCAGCCCGGGGGGACAGGCAAAGAACACTGAAGCTTTCTTT TRBJ1-1 TRBV4-1 many TRBD1
CASGGLAGEVGTGELFF TGTGCCAGCGGCGGACTAGCGGGAGAAGTGGGCACCGGGGAGCTGTTTTTT TRBJ2-2 TRBV11-2 NA TRBD2
CASSLEGMGRGPYGYTF TGTGCCAGCAGCTTAGAAGGCATGGGCAGGGGGCCCTATGGCTACACCTTC TRBJ1-2 TRBV7-9 few TRBD1
CASSLVTSATDTQYF TGCGCCAGCAGCTTGGTTACGTCAGCGACAGATACGCAGTATTTT TRBJ2-3 TRBV5-1 few NA
CASSLRGTEYF TGTGCCAGCAGCTTGCGGGGCACTGAGTACTTC TRBJ2-7 TRBV5-8 many NA
CASSYLTRGESRSYTF TGTGCCAGCAGTTACCTTACCCGGGGAGAGTCTAGGAGCTACACCTTC TRBJ1-2 TRBV6-5 NA NA
CASSLLSGSYNEQFF TGTGCCAGCAGCTTGCTTAGCGGGAGCTACAATGAGCAGTTCTTC TRBJ2-1 TRBV5-5 many TRBD2
CASSYTSGRGGTGELFF TGTGCCAGCAGCTACACCAGCGGGAGGGGGGGCACCGGGGAGCTGTTTTTT TRBJ2-2 TRBV11-2 few TRBD2
CASSSTAGGETQYF TGTGCCAGCAGTTCCACAGCGGGAGGAGAGACCCAGTACTTC TRBJ2-5 TRBV28 few TRBD2
CASSKLAENNEQFF TGTGCCAGCAGCAAGCTAGCGGAAAACAATGAGCAGTTCTTC TRBJ2-1 TRBV9 many TRBD2
CASSYLAGGDTQYF TGTGCCAGCAGTTATCTGGCGGGGGGAGATACGCAGTATTTT TRBJ2-3 TRBV6-5 few TRBD2
CATRTGGNYGYTF TGTGCCACCCGGACAGGGGGGAACTATGGCTACACCTTC TRBJ1-2 TRBV6-6 few TRBD1
CASSPGTGRGANVLTF TGTGCCAGCAGCCCCGGGACGGGTCGCGGGGCCAACGTCCTGACTTTC TRBJ2-6 TRBV14 NA NA
CASRRGTYLTDTQYF TGTGCCAGCAGGAGAGGGACTTACCTCACAGATACGCAGTATTTT TRBJ2-3 TRBV7-2 NA NA
CSAKLVMGQLQETQYF TGCAGTGCCAAACTAGTTATGGGGCAGCTCCAAGAGACCCAGTACTTC TRBJ2-5 TRBV20-1 many NA